The text below deals with one T cell receptor beta chain. Its antigen is currently unknown. The data belong to a study of cytomegalovirus exposure and HLA in healthy donors. Points from the study as a whole: Later work found that TCR association rates differed between HLA loci; DRB1 had the most and HLA-C the fewest.

The junction had 8 bases not matched to a gene; V was cut back by 4 bases and J by 8 bases. The V gene's germline CDR1 is SGHRS and CDR2 YFSETQ. CDR3 length equals 14 residues. Primers included in the PCR were 60 Vbeta and 13 Jbeta primers. Clones were read by immunoSEQ multiplex PCR, and TCRdb kept only the in-frame ones, dropping some. The repertoire holds about 140,000 clones, with 80% as singletons. The sample was PBMCs. The rearrangement links TRBV5-1 to TRBJ1-2; 10 nucleotides align to TRBD1. This TCR was recovered from a man aged 40-49 years in good health and CMV-seropositive. CDR3 protein: CASSPIDRGRGYTF. The CDR3, as DNA: TGCGCCAGCAGCCCAATCGACAGGGGGCGAGGCTACACCTTC.